These T cell receptor beta chains were read from a single sample in a study of blood T cell repertoires in COVID-19. Using immunoSEQ multiplex PCR, the repertoire was profiled, and TCRdb retains in-frame clones only, with some absent. The table lists fewer than 450,000 clones, 85% to 90% of them singletons. Sequencing used peripheral blood. The source of these receptors is a woman aged 45-65 years with COVID-19, enrolled during active disease. Both conserved end residues are part of each CDR3. Fields, in order: D gene, J gene, V gene, clone size, CDR3 DNA, CDR3 protein. The D gene is left open where the match is weak. Part of the rows lack a size; the others show once, few, many or a class for expanded clones.

d_gene: NA; j_gene: TRBJ1-5; v_gene: TRBV10-3; abundance: NA; CDR3nt: TGTGCCATCAGCGAGAACCTAAATAGCAATCAGCCCCAGCATTTT; CDR3aa: CAISENLNSNQPQHF
d_gene: NA; j_gene: TRBJ1-1; v_gene: TRBV19; abundance: NA; CDR3nt: TGTGCCAGTAGTACAGCCGGGGTATTGAACACTGAAGCTTTCTTT; CDR3aa: CASSTAGVLNTEAFF
d_gene: NA; j_gene: TRBJ1-2; v_gene: TRBV12-3/TRBV12-4; abundance: NA; CDR3nt: TGTGCCAGCAGTTTAGCTACAGGGTGGGGCTACACCTTC; CDR3aa: CASSLATGWGYTF
d_gene: TRBD2; j_gene: TRBJ2-1; v_gene: TRBV18; abundance: NA; CDR3nt: TGTGCCAGCTCCCTCGGGGGAGGGCCCTACAATGAGCAGTTCTTC; CDR3aa: CASSLGGGPYNEQFF
d_gene: NA; j_gene: TRBJ1-5; v_gene: TRBV12-3/TRBV12-4; abundance: few; CDR3nt: TGTGCCAGCAGTTTAGGGAGAGCAGCCCAGCATTTT; CDR3aa: CASSLGRAAQHF
d_gene: NA; j_gene: TRBJ2-1; v_gene: TRBV27; abundance: NA; CDR3nt: TGTGCCAGCCAGGCAGGGCCCCTATACAATGAGCAGTTCTTC; CDR3aa: CASQAGPLYNEQFF
d_gene: NA; j_gene: TRBJ2-7; v_gene: TRBV7-8; abundance: few; CDR3nt: TGTGCCAGCAGCCCGCCTGGGCGGGCAGGCAGGTCCTACGAGCAGTACTTC; CDR3aa: CASSPPGRAGRSYEQYF
d_gene: NA; j_gene: TRBJ1-2; v_gene: TRBV30; abundance: NA; CDR3nt: TGTGCCTGGAGTAACCGGGACAAAAACTATGGCTACACCTTC; CDR3aa: CAWSNRDKNYGYTF
d_gene: NA; j_gene: TRBJ2-1; v_gene: TRBV5-4; abundance: once; CDR3nt: TGTGCCAGCAGCTTGCGGTACCGCGGCCGGGGGAATGAGCAGTTCTTC; CDR3aa: CASSLRYRGRGNEQFF
d_gene: NA; j_gene: TRBJ1-2; v_gene: TRBV19; abundance: NA; CDR3nt: TGTGCCAGTAGTATGGATATTTTGGGCTTGGGGGCATACGGCTACACCTTC; CDR3aa: CASSMDILGLGAYGYTF
d_gene: NA; j_gene: TRBJ1-4; v_gene: TRBV19; abundance: NA; CDR3nt: TGTGCCAGTAGTATACCAGGTCCTAATGAAAAACTGTTTTTT; CDR3aa: CASSIPGPNEKLFF
d_gene: TRBD2; j_gene: TRBJ2-7; v_gene: TRBV18; abundance: once; CDR3nt: TGTGCCAGCTCACGAGGACTAGCGGGAGGGATCTCCTACGAGCAGTACTTC; CDR3aa: CASSRGLAGGISYEQYF
d_gene: NA; j_gene: TRBJ1-1; v_gene: TRBV9; abundance: NA; CDR3nt: TGTGCCAGCAGCGTTACAGGGATGAGAACTGAAGCTTTCTTT; CDR3aa: CASSVTGMRTEAFF
d_gene: NA; j_gene: TRBJ2-1; v_gene: TRBV15; abundance: NA; CDR3nt: TGTGCCACCAGCAGAGACGGGACTCTTATCAATGAGCAGTTCTTC; CDR3aa: CATSRDGTLINEQFF
d_gene: NA; j_gene: TRBJ1-2; v_gene: TRBV6-5; abundance: NA; CDR3nt: TGTGCCAGCACTCCGGTCGTCAACTATGGCTACACCTTC; CDR3aa: CASTPVVNYGYTF
d_gene: NA; j_gene: TRBJ1-5; v_gene: TRBV18; abundance: few; CDR3nt: TGTGCCAGCTCACCGGCAGATAACAATCAGCCCCAGCATTTT; CDR3aa: CASSPADNNQPQHF
d_gene: TRBD1; j_gene: TRBJ2-1; v_gene: TRBV6-1; abundance: NA; CDR3nt: TGTGCCAGCAGTGGCCGGGACAGGGGGCGAGTCAATGAGCAGTTCTTC; CDR3aa: CASSGRDRGRVNEQFF
d_gene: NA; j_gene: TRBJ2-3; v_gene: TRBV7-3; abundance: NA; CDR3nt: TGTGCCAGCAGCTTAACGATTCGGACAGTAGGTTCCACAGATACGCAGTATTTT; CDR3aa: CASSLTIRTVGSTDTQYF
d_gene: TRBD1; j_gene: TRBJ1-1; v_gene: TRBV30; abundance: NA; CDR3nt: TGTGCCTGGGATACAGGGGAGAACACTGAAGCTTTCTTT; CDR3aa: CAWDTGENTEAFF
d_gene: TRBD2; j_gene: TRBJ2-7; v_gene: TRBV7-2; abundance: once; CDR3nt: TGTGCCAGCAGCGGAGGGACTATTACCTACGAGCAGTACTTC; CDR3aa: CASSGGTITYEQYF
d_gene: TRBD1; j_gene: TRBJ1-2; v_gene: TRBV19; abundance: NA; CDR3nt: TGTGCCAGTAAGCCAGGGGGCGCTGACTATGGCTACACCTTC; CDR3aa: CASKPGGADYGYTF
d_gene: NA; j_gene: TRBJ1-2; v_gene: TRBV24-1; abundance: NA; CDR3nt: TGTGCCACCAGTGCGGGGTATGGCTACACCTTC; CDR3aa: CATSAGYGYTF
d_gene: NA; j_gene: TRBJ1-1; v_gene: TRBV27; abundance: NA; CDR3nt: TGTGCCAGCAGTTTTGGCGGGGAGACTGAAGCTTTCTTT; CDR3aa: CASSFGGETEAFF